This TCR beta chain was obtained from a study of blood T cell repertoires in COVID-19. At the level of the study: Sites across the United States, Italy and Spain contributed samples from acute and convalescent COVID-19. T cells, B-cell-depleted T cells, or PBMCs supplied cDNA or gDNA.

Assay: immunoSEQ multiplex PCR; the TCRdb copy retains only in-frame clones and omits some. Among roughly 180,000 clones, roughly 81% were seen once, and the ten largest hold more than 9.5%. The Seattle site enrolled patients during active infection and followed them longitudinally. The CDR3 is made up of 14 amino acids. The germline CDR1 and CDR2 sequences are MNHEY and SVGEGT. V dropped 1 base and J dropped 5; count of bases not matched to a gene: 3. The rearrangement joins TRBV6-2 or TRBV6-3 to TRBJ2-5, with 8 bases fitting TRBD2. Sequenced: peripheral blood. This receptor was identified in a woman aged 35 to 49 with COVID-19, enrolled during active disease. The CDR3 bases are TGTGCCAGCAGTTACTTCAGCGGGGGTGAGACCCAGTACTTC. Amino acid sequence: CASSYFSGGETQYF.